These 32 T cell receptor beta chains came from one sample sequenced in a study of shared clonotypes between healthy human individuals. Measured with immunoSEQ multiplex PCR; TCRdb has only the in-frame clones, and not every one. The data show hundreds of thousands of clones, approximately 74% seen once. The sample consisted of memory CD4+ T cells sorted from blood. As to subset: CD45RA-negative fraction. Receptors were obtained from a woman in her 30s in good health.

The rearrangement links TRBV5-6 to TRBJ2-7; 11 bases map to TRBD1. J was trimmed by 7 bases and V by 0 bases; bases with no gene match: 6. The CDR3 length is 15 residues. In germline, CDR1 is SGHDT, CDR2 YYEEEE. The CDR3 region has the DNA TGTGCCAGCAGCTTGGCCGGGACAGGGGGAAAGGAGCAGTACTTC. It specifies CASSLAGTGGKEQYF.

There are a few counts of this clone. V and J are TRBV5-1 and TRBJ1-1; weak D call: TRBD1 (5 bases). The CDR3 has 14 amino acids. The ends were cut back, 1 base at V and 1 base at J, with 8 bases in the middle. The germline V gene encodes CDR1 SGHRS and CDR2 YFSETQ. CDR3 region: CASSLMGTNTEAFF. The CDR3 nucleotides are TGCGCCAGCAGCTTGATGGGGACGAACACTGAAGCTTTCTTT.

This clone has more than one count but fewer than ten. The CDR3 protein is CAWMAGTSTGELFF. CDR3 nucleotide sequence: TGTGCCTGGATGGCGGGTACCTCCACCGGGGAGCTGTTTTTT. The chain recombines TRBV30 with TRBJ2-2; D is perhaps TRBD2 (5 bases). The CDR3 contains 14 residues. Germline V gene lookup returns CDR1 GTSNPN and CDR2 SVGIG (reference sequence). The germline V and J ends were trimmed by 4 bases and 4 bases, with 13 bases remaining between them.

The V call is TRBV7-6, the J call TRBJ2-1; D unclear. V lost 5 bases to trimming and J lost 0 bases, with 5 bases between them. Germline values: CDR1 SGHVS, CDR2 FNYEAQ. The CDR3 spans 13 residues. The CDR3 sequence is CASSRSSYNEQFF. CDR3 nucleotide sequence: TGTGCCAGCAGCCGAAGCTCCTACAATGAGCAGTTCTTC.

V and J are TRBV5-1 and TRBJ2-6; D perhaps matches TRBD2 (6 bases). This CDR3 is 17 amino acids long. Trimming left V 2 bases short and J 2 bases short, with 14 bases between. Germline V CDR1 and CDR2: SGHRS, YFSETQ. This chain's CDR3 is CASSFSPTGAGANVLTF. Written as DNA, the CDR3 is TGCGCCAGCAGCTTTAGCCCCACGGGGGCTGGGGCCAACGTCCTGACTTTC. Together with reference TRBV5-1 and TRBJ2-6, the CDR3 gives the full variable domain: KAGVTQTPRYLIKTRGQQVTLSCSPISGHRSVSWYQQTPGQGLQFLFEYFSETQRNKGNFPGRFSGRQFSNSRSEMNVSTLELGDSALYLCASSFSPTGAGANVLTFGAGSRLTVL.

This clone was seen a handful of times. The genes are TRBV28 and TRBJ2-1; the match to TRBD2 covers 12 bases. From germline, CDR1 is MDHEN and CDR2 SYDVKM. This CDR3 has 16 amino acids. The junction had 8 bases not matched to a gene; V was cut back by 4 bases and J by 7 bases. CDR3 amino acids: CASSSVTSGSNNEQFF. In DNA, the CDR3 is TGTGCCAGCAGTTCTGTGACTAGCGGGAGTAATAATGAGCAGTTCTTC.

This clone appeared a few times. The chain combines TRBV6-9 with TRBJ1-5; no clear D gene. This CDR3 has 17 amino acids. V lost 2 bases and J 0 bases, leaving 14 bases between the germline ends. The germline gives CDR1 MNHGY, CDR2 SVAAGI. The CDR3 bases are TGTGCCAGCAGTTATCCCCCCCCCGATCTTAGCAATCAGCCCCAGCATTTT. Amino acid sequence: CASSYPPPDLSNQPQHF.

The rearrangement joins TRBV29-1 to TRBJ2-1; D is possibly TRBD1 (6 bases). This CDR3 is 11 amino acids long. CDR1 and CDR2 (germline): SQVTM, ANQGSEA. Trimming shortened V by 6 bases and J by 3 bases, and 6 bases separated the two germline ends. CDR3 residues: CSVDSYNEQFF. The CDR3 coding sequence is TGCAGCGTGGACAGCTACAATGAGCAGTTCTTC.

CDR3 sequence (DNA): TGTGCCAGCAGCTTAGGCGGGAGCGCGGGCAATGAGCAGTTCTTC. The encoded protein is CASSLGGSAGNEQFF. The chain combines TRBV7-2 with TRBJ2-1; TRBD2 agrees at 7 bases. V was pared by 1 base and J by 6 bases, with 6 bases of the junction left unmatched. CDR3 length: 15 amino acids. Germline V gene data show CDR1 as SGHTA and CDR2 as FQGNSA.

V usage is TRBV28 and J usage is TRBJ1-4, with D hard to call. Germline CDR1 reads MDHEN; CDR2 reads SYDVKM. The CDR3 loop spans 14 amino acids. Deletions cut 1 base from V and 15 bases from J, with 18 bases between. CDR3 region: CASSLLRVGAKVFF. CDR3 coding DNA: TGTGCCAGCAGTTTATTAAGGGTGGGAGCCAAGGTGTTTTTT.

CDR3 loop: CASLLSGGNTIYF. The CDR3 DNA sequence: TGTGCCAGTCTCCTATCAGGGGGAAACACCATATATTTT. The chain links TRBV28 to TRBJ1-3, with D possibly being TRBD1 (5 bases). The V end lost 9 bases, the J end lost 4 bases, and 13 bases lay between the germline ends. From germline, CDR1 is MDHEN and CDR2 SYDVKM. This CDR3 is 13 amino acids long.

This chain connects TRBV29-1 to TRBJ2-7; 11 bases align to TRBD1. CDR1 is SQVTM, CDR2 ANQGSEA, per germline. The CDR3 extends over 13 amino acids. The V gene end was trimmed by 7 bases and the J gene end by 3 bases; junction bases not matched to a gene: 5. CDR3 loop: CSARTGGHYEQYF. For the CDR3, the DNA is TGCAGCGCCCGGACAGGGGGCCACTACGAGCAGTACTTC.

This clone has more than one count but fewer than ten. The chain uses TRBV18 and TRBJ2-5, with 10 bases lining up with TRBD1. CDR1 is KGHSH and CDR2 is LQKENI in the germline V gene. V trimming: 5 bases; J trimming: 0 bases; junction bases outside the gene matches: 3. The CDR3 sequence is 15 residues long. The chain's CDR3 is CASSGTGEYQETQYF. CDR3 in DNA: TGTGCCAGCTCAGGGACAGGGGAGTACCAAGAGACCCAGTACTTC.

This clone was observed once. CDR3 amino acids: CASSPGSVAYNEQFF. In DNA form, the CDR3 reads TGCGCCAGCAGCCCCGGTTCCGTCGCCTACAATGAGCAGTTCTTC. The chain carries TRBV4-1 and TRBJ2-1; D is undetermined. This CDR3 is built from 15 residues. Germline V gene lookup returns CDR1 MGHRA and CDR2 YSYEKL. The V end lost 4 bases, the J end lost 2 bases, and 12 bases lay between the germline ends.

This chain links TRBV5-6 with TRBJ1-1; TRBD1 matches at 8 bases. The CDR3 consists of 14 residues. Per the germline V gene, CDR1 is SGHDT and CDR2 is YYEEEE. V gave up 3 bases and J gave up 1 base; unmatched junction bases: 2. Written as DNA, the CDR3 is TGTGCCAGCAGCTGGACAGGGCGGAACACTGAAGCTTTCTTT. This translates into CASSWTGRNTEAFF.

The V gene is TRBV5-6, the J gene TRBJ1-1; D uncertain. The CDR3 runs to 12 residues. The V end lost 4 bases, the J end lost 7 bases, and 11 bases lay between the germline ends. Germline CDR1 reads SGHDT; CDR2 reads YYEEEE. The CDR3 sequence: CASSIRVLEAFF. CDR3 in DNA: TGTGCCAGCAGCATTAGGGTGCTTGAAGCTTTCTTT.

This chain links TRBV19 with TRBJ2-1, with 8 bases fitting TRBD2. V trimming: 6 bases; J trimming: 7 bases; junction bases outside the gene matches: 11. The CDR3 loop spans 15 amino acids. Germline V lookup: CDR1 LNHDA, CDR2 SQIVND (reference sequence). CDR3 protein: CASRDVAGGRNEQFF. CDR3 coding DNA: TGTGCCAGTAGGGATGTGGCGGGAGGTAGGAATGAGCAGTTCTTC.

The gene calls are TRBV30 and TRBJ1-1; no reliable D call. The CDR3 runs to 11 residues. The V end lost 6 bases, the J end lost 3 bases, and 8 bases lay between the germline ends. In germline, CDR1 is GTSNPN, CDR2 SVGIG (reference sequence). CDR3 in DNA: TGTGCCTGCGTCTTATACACTGAAGCTTTCTTT. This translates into CACVLYTEAFF.

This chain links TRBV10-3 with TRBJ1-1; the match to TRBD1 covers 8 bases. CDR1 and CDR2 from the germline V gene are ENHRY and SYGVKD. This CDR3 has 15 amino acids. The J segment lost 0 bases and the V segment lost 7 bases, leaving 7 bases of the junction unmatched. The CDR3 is CAITARTGMNTEAFF. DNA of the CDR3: TGTGCCATCACCGCCAGGACAGGGATGAACACTGAAGCTTTCTTT.

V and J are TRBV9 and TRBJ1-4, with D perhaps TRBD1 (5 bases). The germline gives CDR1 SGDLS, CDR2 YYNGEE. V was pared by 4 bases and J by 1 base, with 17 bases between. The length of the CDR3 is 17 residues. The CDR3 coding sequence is TGTGCCAGCAGCTCACTCGGACGGGGGATAACTAATGAAAAACTGTTTTTT. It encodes CASSSLGRGITNEKLFF.

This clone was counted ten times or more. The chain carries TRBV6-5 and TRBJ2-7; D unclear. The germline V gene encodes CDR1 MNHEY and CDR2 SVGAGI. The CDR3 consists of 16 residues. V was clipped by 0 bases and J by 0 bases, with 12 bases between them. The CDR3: CASSYSLAESSYEQYF. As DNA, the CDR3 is TGTGCCAGCAGTTACTCGTTAGCCGAGAGCTCCTACGAGCAGTACTTC.

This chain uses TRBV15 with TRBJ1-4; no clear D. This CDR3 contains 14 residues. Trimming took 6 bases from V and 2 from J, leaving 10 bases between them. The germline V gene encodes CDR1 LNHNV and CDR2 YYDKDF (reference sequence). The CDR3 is CATSNGPTNEKLFF. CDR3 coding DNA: TGTGCCACCAGTAACGGACCGACTAATGAAAAACTGTTTTTT.

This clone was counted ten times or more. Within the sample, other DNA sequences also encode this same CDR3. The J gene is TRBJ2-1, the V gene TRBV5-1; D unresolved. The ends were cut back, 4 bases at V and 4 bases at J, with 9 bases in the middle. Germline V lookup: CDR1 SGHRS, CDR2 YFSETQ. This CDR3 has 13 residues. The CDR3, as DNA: TGCGCCAGCAGCCTCGAGACGTACAATGAGCAGTTCTTC. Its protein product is CASSLETYNEQFF.

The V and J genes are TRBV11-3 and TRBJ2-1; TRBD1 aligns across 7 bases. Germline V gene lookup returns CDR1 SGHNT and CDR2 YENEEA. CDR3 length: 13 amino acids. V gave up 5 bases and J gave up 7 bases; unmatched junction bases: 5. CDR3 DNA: TGTGCCAGCAGCCGCGGACAGGAAAATGAGCAGTTCTTC. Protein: CASSRGQENEQFF. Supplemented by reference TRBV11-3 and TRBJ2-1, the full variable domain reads EAGVVQSPRYKIIEKKQPVAFWCNPISGHNTLYWYLQNLGQGPELLIRYENEEAVDDSQLPKDRFSAERLKGVDSTLKIQPAELGDSAVYLCASSRGQENEQFFGPGTRLTVL.

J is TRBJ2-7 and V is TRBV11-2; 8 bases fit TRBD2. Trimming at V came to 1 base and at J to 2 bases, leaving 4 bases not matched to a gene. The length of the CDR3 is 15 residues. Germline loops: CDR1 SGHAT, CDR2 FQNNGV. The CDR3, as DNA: TGTGCCAGCAGCTTAGTACCGGGACTAGCCTACGAGCAGTACTTC. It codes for CASSLVPGLAYEQYF.

CDR3 amino acids: CASSSSGTPAAYEQYF. Here the CDR3 DNA reads TGTGCCAGCAGTTCCTCCGGGACACCTGCGGCCTACGAGCAGTACTTC. The rearrangement links TRBV6-5 to TRBJ2-7; a possible D gene is TRBD1 (6 bases). The germline V gene encodes CDR1 MNHEY and CDR2 SVGAGI. V lost 4 bases and J 2 bases, leaving 18 bases between the germline ends. The CDR3 contains 16 residues.

This CDR3 reads CASSQGLAGVEQYF. The CDR3 region has the DNA TGTGCCAGCAGCCAGGGACTAGCGGGAGTCGAGCAGTACTTC. V gene TRBV6-6 combines with J gene TRBJ2-7, with 14 positions matching TRBD2. Germline CDR1 reads MNHNY; CDR2 reads SVGAGI (reference sequence). This CDR3 is 14 amino acids long. J lost 6 bases, V lost 6 bases, and 4 bases had no gene match.

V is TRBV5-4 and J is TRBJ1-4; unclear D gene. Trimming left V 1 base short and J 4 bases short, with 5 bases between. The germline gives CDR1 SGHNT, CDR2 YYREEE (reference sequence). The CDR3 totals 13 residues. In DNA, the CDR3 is TGTGCCAGCAGCTTGCCGAGTAATGAAAAACTGTTTTTT. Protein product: CASSLPSNEKLFF.

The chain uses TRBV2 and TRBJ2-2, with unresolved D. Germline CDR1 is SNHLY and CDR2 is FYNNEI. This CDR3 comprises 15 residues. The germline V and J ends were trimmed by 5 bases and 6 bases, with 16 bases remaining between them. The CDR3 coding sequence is TGTGCCAGCAGTCCCCACTATCAAGGATCCGGGGAGCTGTTTTTT. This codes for CASSPHYQGSGELFF.

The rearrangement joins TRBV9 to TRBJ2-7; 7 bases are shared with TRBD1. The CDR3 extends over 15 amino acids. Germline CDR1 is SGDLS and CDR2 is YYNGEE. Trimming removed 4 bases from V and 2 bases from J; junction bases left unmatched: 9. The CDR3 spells CASSQGDSPTYEQYF. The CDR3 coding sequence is TGTGCCAGCAGCCAAGGGGACAGCCCCACCTACGAGCAGTACTTC.

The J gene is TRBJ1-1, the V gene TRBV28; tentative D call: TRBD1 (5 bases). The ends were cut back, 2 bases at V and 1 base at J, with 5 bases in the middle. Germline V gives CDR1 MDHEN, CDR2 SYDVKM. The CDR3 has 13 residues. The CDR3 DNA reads TGTGCCAGCAGTTTACAGGGGAACACTGAAGCTTTCTTT. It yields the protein CASSLQGNTEAFF.

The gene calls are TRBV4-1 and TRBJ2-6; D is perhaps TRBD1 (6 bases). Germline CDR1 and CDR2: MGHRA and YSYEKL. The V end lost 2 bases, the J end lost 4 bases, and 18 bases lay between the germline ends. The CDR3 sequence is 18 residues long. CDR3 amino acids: CASSQPTKQGLGANVLTF. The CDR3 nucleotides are TGCGCCAGCAGCCAACCCACTAAACAGGGCCTAGGGGCCAACGTCCTGACTTTC.